Listed below are T cell receptor beta chains from one sample, sequenced in a study of blood T cells in healthy people across ages. TCRdb used MiXCR to reprocess the 5' RACE reads, holding one entry per CDR3 protein. The table has 550,000 to 750,000 distinct CDR3 sequences, 21% seen once. The specimen was blood. The receptors derive from a man between 65 and 85 years old in good health. Both conserved end residues are part of each CDR3. Fields, in order: V gene, D gene, J gene, clone size, CDR3 protein, CDR3 DNA. The D gene is left open where the match is weak. Some rows have no size entry. The others give once, few or many, or a class for an expanded clone.

V: TRBV29-1; D: -; J: TRBJ2-1; size: -; CDR3: CSLSGADSYNEQFF; DNA: TGCAGCCTCTCAGGAGCGGACTCCTACAATGAGCAGTTCTTC
V: TRBV15; D: TRBD1; J: TRBJ2-4; size: few; CDR3: CATSNPGTGLAKNIQYF; DNA: TGTGCCACCAGCAATCCAGGGACAGGGCTTGCCAAAAACATTCAGTACTTC
V: TRBV29-1; D: TRBD1; J: TRBJ1-2; size: -; CDR3: CSVGVGTGLNYGYTF; DNA: TGCAGCGTGGGGGTAGGGACAGGGCTAAACTATGGCTACACCTTC
V: TRBV20-1; D: -; J: TRBJ2-7; size: few; CDR3: CSAFGGSSNEQYF; DNA: TGCAGTGCTTTTGGTGGGAGCTCCAACGAGCAGTACTTC
V: TRBV6-1; D: TRBD1; J: TRBJ1-5; size: few; CDR3: CAGSEGGGNQPQHF; DNA: TGTGCCGGCAGTGAAGGGGGCGGTAATCAGCCCCAGCATTTT
V: TRBV5-1; D: TRBD1; J: TRBJ2-4; size: -; CDR3: CASSLTGGRAKNIQYF; DNA: TGCGCCAGCAGCTTGACAGGGGGGAGAGCCAAAAACATTCAGTACTTC
V: TRBV20-1; D: TRBD2; J: TRBJ2-5; size: few; CDR3: CSARSSGIETQYF; DNA: TGCAGTGCTAGGAGTAGCGGGATAGAGACCCAGTACTTC
V: TRBV7-2; D: -; J: TRBJ2-5; size: few; CDR3: CASSSDLKTQYF; DNA: TGTGCCAGCAGCTCGGATCTAAAGACCCAGTACTTC
V: TRBV30; D: -; J: TRBJ1-2; size: few; CDR3: CAWSVDYGYTF; DNA: TGTGCCTGGAGTGTTGACTATGGCTACACCTTC
V: TRBV9; D: TRBD2; J: TRBJ2-1; size: few; CDR3: CTSSVGPAGGYNEQFF; DNA: TGTACCAGCAGCGTAGGTCCAGCGGGAGGGTACAATGAGCAGTTCTTC
V: TRBV29-1; D: -; J: TRBJ1-4; size: -; CDR3: CSVDQQGDEKLFF; DNA: TGCAGCGTTGATCAGCAGGGTGATGAAAAACTGTTTTTT
V: TRBV6-5; D: -; J: TRBJ2-7; size: once; CDR3: CASGIPPYEQYF; DNA: TGTGCCAGCGGGATCCCGCCCTACGAGCAGTACTTC
V: TRBV20-1; D: -; J: TRBJ2-6; size: -; CDR3: CSAPLGGSGANVLTF; DNA: TGCAGTGCTCCGTTAGGAGGCTCTGGGGCCAACGTCCTGACTTTC
V: TRBV12-3/TRBV12-4; D: -; J: TRBJ1-4; size: many; CDR3: CASRQGNEKLFF; DNA: TGTGCCTCACGACAAGGAAATGAAAAACTGTTTTTT
V: TRBV10-3; D: TRBD2; J: TRBJ2-5; size: -; CDR3: CAISESGRGGETQYF; DNA: TGTGCCATCAGTGAAAGCGGGAGAGGTGGGGAGACCCAGTACTTC
V: TRBV4-2; D: TRBD2; J: TRBJ2-5; size: -; CDR3: CASSQETRGRETQYF; DNA: TGTGCCAGCAGCCAAGAGACGCGCGGGAGAGAGACCCAGTACTTC
V: TRBV7-9; D: -; J: TRBJ2-2; size: few; CDR3: CASTPGGTGTGELFF; DNA: TGTGCCAGCACCCCCGGGGGAACGGGAACCGGGGAGCTGTTTTTT